This TCR beta chain is drawn from a study of blood T cell repertoires in COVID-19. Enrollees, about 18 to 89 years old, lived in 24 US areas. In the source study's methods: It was from reference gene primer amplification that nucleated cell counts were estimated. TCRdb keeps only in-frame clones here, not all; method: immunoSEQ multiplex PCR. D and trimming come from the DNA, and the V and J calls and clone size come from that table. Of roughly 180,000 clones listed, around 83% are singletons. The CDR3 is 11 residues long. The germline V gene has CDR1 ENHRY and CDR2 SYGVKD. V lost 11 bases and J lost 3, with 10 bases in between.

V usage is TRBV10-3 and J usage is TRBJ2-5; D uncertain. Source material: PBMCs or T cells enriched from blood (not recorded which). This TCR was recovered from a man aged 35 to 55 who had recovered from COVID-19. This chain's CDR3 is CAVGREETQYF. The CDR3 nucleotides are TGTGCCGTGGGCCGCGAAGAGACCCAGTACTTC.